The sample holds a few counts of the clone carrying this TCR beta chain. The germline V and J ends were trimmed by 4 bases and 2 bases, with 14 bases remaining between them. The CDR3 totals 14 residues. Germline CDR1 reads SQVTM; CDR2 reads ANQGSEA. The sample is drawn from a study of blood T cell repertoires in COVID-19. Some clones are missing from TCRdb's copy, which holds only in-frame ones; the method was immunoSEQ multiplex PCR. Of approximately 130,000 clones in the sample, around 86% were seen once. This TCR was sampled from a man under 40 who had recovered from COVID-19. Sequences were obtained from PBMCs or T cells enriched from blood (not recorded which). The rearrangement uses TRBV29-1 and TRBJ1-2; D is ambiguous. The CDR3 is CSVAANAGNYGYTF. The CDR3 DNA sequence: TGCAGCGTTGCGGCTAACGCGGGGAACTATGGCTACACCTTC.